This T cell receptor (beta chain) is drawn from a study of shared clonotypes between healthy human individuals (dated by TCRdb to the early 2020s). For the study in its entirety: The cohort included a few men and a couple of women between 18 and 49 years of age. Between about 0.8 and 9 billion PBMCs per donor were obtained by leukapheresis. Per donor, three plates each were used for CD4 naive and CD4 memory, two for CD8 naive, and one for CD8 memory. To increase sequencing depth and limit assay-specific biases, TCR repertoire library preparation and sequencing were carried out by different laboratories using diverse techniques. Blood TCR repertoires of 5 or 6 healthy adults were deeply sequenced to estimate repertoire size and the extent of clonotype sharing between individuals. Overall study outcomes, separate from this receptor: Incomplete sequencing was indicated by rarefaction of sorted-subset datasets, despite the large sequencing depth. Sampling was restricted to blood, and TCR repertoires in tissue are likely to differ from TCR repertoires in blood. Clonotypes shared by all four sorted-subset donors showed higher generation probabilities than non-shared clonotypes. Based on pairwise subsampling, the degree of clonotype sharing among donors was expected to be affected by sequencing depth. Around 5.4% of naive CD4, roughly 3.6% of naive CD8, approximately 2.2% of memory CD4, and 0.4% of memory CD8 clonotypes were shared across several donors. Naive subsets generally had larger estimated clonotype richness than memory subsets. The small number of donors limited the genetic and exposure-history diversity represented.

This clone was detected once. What this receptor recognizes is not known. Within one base of it there is no much larger clone, and no base qualities were kept. Using the deep immunoSEQ assay, TCR CDR3 regions were amplified from genomic DNA by multiplex PCR. For each cell subset, the extracted genomic DNA was distributed evenly across all wells of several immunoSEQ 96-well plates, and each plate served as one replicate. For sorted subsets, about 210 ng of genomic DNA, equivalent to 25,000 to 30,000 T cell genomes, went into each replicate PCR. Purified libraries were quantified with a Qubit 3.0 fluorometer, sized on a Bioanalyzer 2100, and re-quantified with the KAPA Library Quantification kit. A separate single-read 150-cycle Illumina NextSeq 550 flow cell was used to sequence each immunoSEQ 96-well plate. The study's processing was this. Because the immunoSEQ output held only junctional sequences and lacked quality scores, the filtering could not match the filtering applied to full-length reads. To assign V/J genes and CDR3, sequences were annotated against IMGT germline references using PyIR, a Python wrapper for IgBLAST v1.9. Any read was removed if the V/J assignment was weak (E-value above 1e-6), the CDR3 was missing, or the read contained stop codons, out-of-frame junctions, or ambiguous translated residues. V3J clonotypes were defined by identical inferred V gene, J gene, and CDR3 amino acid sequence. The percentage overlap between two repertoires was calculated by dividing the number of shared unique clonotypes by the size of the smaller repertoire. Richness of each repertoire was evaluated using RTK rarefaction, the Chao1 estimator, and Recon v2.1 estimates of unobserved clonotypes. Generation probabilities for all TCRbeta clonotypes obtained by the gDNA method from a handful of donors were computed using OLGA. Here the immuneACCESS table is served through TCRdb, limited to in-frame sequences with V and J called. Missing clones are a known gap in these copies; in checked studies unresolved V genes cover under half, and the rest lacks a known reason. Clonal size and the V and J genes are those of that table, whereas D and trimming came from the DNA. For this sample there are a few million clones; roughly 95% appear just once. Clones ranked in the top ten supply over 1.5% of the sample.

Spanning cysteine to phenylalanine, the CDR3 consists of 13 amino acids. Only the CDR3 DNA is retained, 39 bases long and in frame from the first base. The germline V gene (reference sequence) sets CDR1 to LNHDA and CDR2 to SQIVND. CD8 naive samples were CD45RO-negative cells positively selected for CCR7, giving a CD45RA+CCR7+ population that excluded TemRA cells. Donors were healthy HIV-negative adults with no recently reported acute infections or vaccinations. All donors were Caucasian adults living in Nashville, Tennessee, USA. After blood collection by leukapheresis, PBMCs were isolated using Ficoll-Histopaque density gradient centrifugation and then cryopreserved in the vapor phase of liquid nitrogen. Analytical flow cytometry was used to check the purity and quantity of every magnetically sorted T cell population. Genomic DNA was isolated from every sorted fraction and measured by UV absorbance on a Nanodrop 2000c.

This chain joins TRBV19 to TRBJ2-7, with TRBD1 matching 7 junction bases. Sequenced: naive CD8+ T cells from PBMCs. The sample's cell subset or site label, in plain terms: CD45RA+CCR7+. The TCR comes from a man aged 18 to 30 in good health. Some clones in this sample may be carry-over from other donors' samples. The sequenced DNA: TGTGCGAGGGGAGAGAACAGGGGCTACGAGCAGTACTTC. Translated, this is CARGENRGYEQYF.